Presented here are 28 T cell receptor beta chains from one specimen sequenced in a study of cytomegalovirus exposure and HLA in healthy donors. 60 Vbeta and 13 Jbeta primers were used in PCR. Clones were sequenced by immunoSEQ multiplex PCR, and TCRdb holds only the in-frame ones, with some missing. The repertoire holds 90,000 to 150,000 clones, roughly 70% seen once, with less than 3.5% in the top ten. The material sequenced was PBMCs. The origin of the receptors is a woman in her thirties or forties in good health and CMV-seropositive.

This clone was seen only a few times. V usage is TRBV19 and J usage is TRBJ1-2, with D possibly TRBD1 on 5 matching bases. The CDR3 covers 12 residues. V shed 7 bases and J shed 3 bases, with 9 bases lying between them. CDR1 and CDR2 (germline): LNHDA, SQIVND (reference sequence). The CDR3 protein is CASTEGHYGYTF. The CDR3 DNA reads TGTGCCAGTACGGAGGGACACTATGGCTACACCTTC.

This clone is a singleton in its sample. The chain has TRBV9 and TRBJ2-5; 8 nucleotides align to TRBD1. Germline loops: CDR1 SGDLS, CDR2 YYNGEE. Losses at the gene ends were 4 bases for V and 0 bases for J; bases not matched to a gene: 8. The CDR3 sequence is 16 residues long. The CDR3 is CASSPRTGPYQETQYF. The CDR3 DNA reads as TGTGCCAGCAGCCCTCGGACAGGGCCGTACCAAGAGACCCAGTACTTC. Looking up the rest from reference TRBV9 and TRBJ2-5 gives the full variable domain: DSGVTQTPKHLITATGQRVTLRCSPRSGDLSVYWYQQSLDQGLQFLIQYYNGEERAKGNILERFSAQQFPDLHSELNLSSLELGDSALYFCASSPRTGPYQETQYFGPGTRLLVL.

The rearrangement links TRBV5-4 to TRBJ2-1; 14 bases are shared with TRBD2. Germline CDR1 is SGHNT and CDR2 is YYREEE (reference sequence). The V segment lost 4 bases and the J segment 8 bases; nucleotides outside the gene matches: 5. CDR3 size: 15 residues. CDR3 amino acids: CASSVTSGGAYEQFF. CDR3 nucleotide sequence: TGTGCCAGCAGCGTGACTAGCGGGGGGGCCTATGAGCAGTTCTTC.

The rearrangement uses TRBV19 and TRBJ2-7, with a weak D call TRBD1 (6 bases). V lost 5 bases to trimming and J lost 2 bases, with 16 bases between them. Germline CDR1 reads LNHDA; CDR2 reads SQIVND (reference sequence). The CDR3 runs 15 residues. The CDR3 DNA sequence: TGTGCCAGTAGTTCTCCGGGACACCCGACCTACGAGCAGTACTTC. It specifies CASSSPGHPTYEQYF.

This chain uses TRBV27 with TRBJ2-3; D is uncertain. Trimming pared 3 bases from V and 1 base from J, leaving 8 bases between. The CDR3 has 14 amino acids. From germline, CDR1 is MNHEY and CDR2 SMNVEV (reference sequence). CDR3 in DNA: TGTGCCAGCAGTTTTTTATCCCGCACAGATACGCAGTATTTT. Protein sequence: CASSFLSRTDTQYF.

The chain links TRBV19 to TRBJ2-7, with 8 bases that match TRBD2. Trimming at V came to 4 bases and at J to 4 bases, leaving 9 bases not matched to a gene. This CDR3 contains 15 residues. Germline lookup yields CDR1 LNHDA and CDR2 SQIVND (reference sequence). CDR3 region: CASSKDAGGGYEQYF. The CDR3 coding sequence is TGTGCCAGTAGTAAGGATGCGGGGGGCGGATACGAGCAGTACTTC. Supplemented by reference TRBV19 and TRBJ2-7, the full variable domain reads DGGITQSPKYLFRKEGQNVTLSCEQNLNHDAMYWYRQDPGQGLRLIYYSQIVNDFQKGDIAEGYSVSREKKESFPLTVTSAQKNPTAFYLCASSKDAGGGYEQYFGPGTRLTVT.

The gene calls are TRBV6-5 and TRBJ2-7; possible D gene TRBD1, 6 bases. Germline CDR1 and CDR2: MNHEY and SVGAGI. Trimming took off 1 base at V and 2 bases at J, with 9 bases between the two ends. The CDR3 has 14 amino acids. The CDR3, as DNA: TGTGCCAGCAGTTACTACCGGGACACCTACGAGCAGTACTTC. Amino acids: CASSYYRDTYEQYF.

The chain links TRBV19 to TRBJ1-4; no firm D call. With 3 bases removed from V and 0 bases from J, the gap between germline ends came to 11 bases. The CDR3 loop spans 16 amino acids. The germline V gene encodes CDR1 LNHDA and CDR2 SQIVND (reference sequence). The chain's CDR3 is CASSIQKSATNEKLFF. The CDR3 nucleotides are TGTGCCAGTAGTATCCAGAAATCTGCAACTAATGAAAAACTGTTTTTT.

The CDR3 here is CASSSPFGQYEQYF. For the CDR3, the DNA is TGTGCCAGCAGCTCTCCTTTCGGACAGTACGAGCAGTACTTC. The chain employs TRBV5-6 and TRBJ2-7; a weak D match, TRBD1 (6 bases). CDR3 size: 14 residues. The V and J ends lost 3 bases and 4 bases respectively, with 14 bases between them. CDR1 SGHDT and CDR2 YYEEEE come from the germline V gene. The variable domain in full, with the rest retrieved from reference TRBV5-6 and TRBJ2-7, is DAGVTQSPTHLIKTRGQQVTLRCSPKSGHDTVSWYQQALGQGPQFIFQYYEEEERQRGNFPDRFSGHQFPNYSSELNVNALLLGDSALYLCASSSPFGQYEQYFGPGTRLTVT.

The chain has TRBV7-3 and TRBJ2-1; D is possibly TRBD2 (5 bases). Germline V CDR1 and CDR2: SGHTA, FQGTGA. Trimming took off 5 bases at V and 8 bases at J, with 7 bases between the two ends. CDR3 length: 11 amino acids. The CDR3 region is CASSEADEQFF. The DNA for the CDR3 is TGTGCCAGCAGCGAAGCGGATGAGCAGTTCTTC.

The chain is built from TRBV27 and TRBJ2-7; TRBD1 might be the D (5 bases). Germline V gene lookup returns CDR1 MNHEY and CDR2 SMNVEV (reference sequence). V shed 7 bases and J shed 0 bases, with 10 bases lying between them. The CDR3 is 13 amino acids. In nucleotides, the CDR3 is TGTGCCAGCAAGACAGCCCGCTCCTACGAGCAGTACTTC. This encodes CASKTARSYEQYF.

The chain employs TRBV5-6 and TRBJ2-3; weak D call: TRBD1 (5 bases). CDR1 SGHDT and CDR2 YYEEEE come from the germline V gene. This CDR3 has 16 amino acids. V lost 0 bases, J lost 2 bases, and 13 bases lay in between. The CDR3 sequence is CASSLVGAVNTDTQYF. The DNA for the CDR3 is TGTGCCAGCAGCTTGGTAGGGGCCGTTAACACAGATACGCAGTATTTT.

The chain has TRBV28 and TRBJ2-3, with 15 bases lining up with TRBD2. There are 15 residues in the CDR3. V lost 5 bases to trimming and J lost 4 bases; unmatched junction nucleotides: 1. From germline, CDR1 is MDHEN and CDR2 SYDVKM. The CDR3 reads CASSRTSGRADTQYF. The CDR3, as DNA: TGTGCCAGCAGTCGGACTAGCGGGAGGGCAGATACGCAGTATTTT.

The genes are TRBV5-1 and TRBJ2-1; no clear D. V lost 0 bases to trimming and J lost 8 bases, with 6 bases between them. Germline V gives CDR1 SGHRS, CDR2 YFSETQ. The CDR3 has 12 amino acids. CDR3 nucleotide sequence: TGCGCCAGCAGCTTGGGTAGCCATGAGCAGTTCTTC. Amino acids: CASSLGSHEQFF.

This chain connects TRBV4-3 to TRBJ2-7; D is perhaps TRBD1 (5 bases). Germline V gene data show CDR1 as LGHNA and CDR2 as YSLEER. This CDR3 is 15 amino acids long. Trimming shortened V by 0 bases and J by 3 bases, and 12 bases separated the two germline ends. CDR3 sequence: CASSQDLAGLYEQYF. Written as DNA, the CDR3 is TGCGCCAGCAGCCAAGATCTGGCAGGGCTCTACGAGCAGTACTTC.

In nucleotides, the CDR3 is TGTGCCAGCAGTTTAAATGGGCGAGAGACCCAGTACTTC. The encoded protein is CASSLNGRETQYF. The chain joins TRBV28 to TRBJ2-5; D is undetermined. V lost 2 bases and J lost 4, with 8 bases in between. Germline CDR1 is MDHEN and CDR2 is SYDVKM. The CDR3 loop spans 13 amino acids.

The genes are TRBV19 and TRBJ2-6; 7 bases agree with TRBD1. Trimming cost V 7 bases and J 0 bases; bases outside gene matches: 15. This CDR3 is 19 amino acids long. Germline CDR1 and CDR2: LNHDA and SQIVND (reference sequence). The CDR3: CASTQPTGTAFSGANVLTF. For the CDR3, the DNA is TGTGCCAGTACCCAACCAACCGGGACAGCCTTCTCTGGGGCCAACGTCCTGACTTTC.

This rearrangement joins TRBV28 to TRBJ1-2; unclear D gene. The germline V and J ends were trimmed by 6 bases and 8 bases, with 10 bases remaining between them. Germline V CDR1 and CDR2: MDHEN, SYDVKM. CDR3 length: 11 amino acids. The CDR3 region has the DNA TGTGCCAGCAGCTCGGAGCGAGGCTACACCTTC. Residues: CASSSERGYTF.

V gene TRBV7-8 combines with J gene TRBJ2-1, with no clear D. V lost 1 base, J lost 1 base, and 8 bases lay in between. The CDR3 sequence is 15 residues long. Looked up from germline, CDR1 is SGHVS and CDR2 is FQNEAQ. The DNA for the CDR3 is TGTGCCAGCAGCTTAGGAGCCGGGTCCTACAATGAGCAGTTCTTC. Its protein is CASSLGAGSYNEQFF.

V is TRBV28 and J is TRBJ1-1; TRBD1 matches 7 bases. Germline CDR1 reads MDHEN; CDR2 reads SYDVKM. CDR3 length: 16 amino acids. J lost 0 bases, V lost 6 bases, and 10 bases had no gene match. The CDR3: CASRRRGQLMNTEAFF. CDR3 coding DNA: TGTGCCAGCAGGCGAAGGGGACAGCTTATGAACACTGAAGCTTTCTTT.

This rearrangement joins TRBV30 to TRBJ2-7; 9 positions match TRBD2. The CDR3 sequence is 13 residues long. Germline CDR1 is GTSNPN and CDR2 is SVGIG (reference sequence). V was clipped by 8 bases and J by 4 bases; unmatched bases: 9. DNA of the CDR3: TGTGCCGTCCATTTTAGCGGGAGTTACGAGCAGTACTTC. It yields the protein CAVHFSGSYEQYF.

J is TRBJ1-2 and V is TRBV7-8, with TRBD1 matching over 8 bases. This CDR3 is built from 13 residues. Trimming removed 4 bases from V and 7 bases from J; junction bases left unmatched: 5. Germline CDR1 reads SGHVS; CDR2 reads FQNEAQ. The CDR3 spells CASSSDRAGGYTF. The CDR3 region has the DNA TGTGCCAGCAGCTCGGACAGGGCCGGTGGCTACACCTTC.

This clone has more than one count but fewer than ten. J is TRBJ2-7 and V is TRBV6-1, with TRBD2 matching 11 bases. V trimming: 6 bases; J trimming: 3 bases; junction bases outside the gene matches: 7. Germline CDR1 and CDR2: MNHNS and SASEGT. The CDR3 is made up of 15 amino acids. The CDR3: CASRLGTSGNYEQYF. The DNA of the CDR3 is TGTGCCAGCAGACTCGGGACTAGCGGTAACTACGAGCAGTACTTC.

The genes are TRBV30 and TRBJ2-3, with 10 bases identical to TRBD2. CDR3 length equals 15 residues. Germline lookup yields CDR1 GTSNPN and CDR2 SVGIG (reference sequence). V was pared by 3 bases and J by 6 bases, with 9 bases of the junction left unmatched. The DNA of the CDR3 is TGTGCCTGGAGGTCTAGCGGGGGAGGGAGGGATACGCAGTATTTT. Translation: CAWRSSGGGRDTQYF.

This clone was detected only a few times. The rearrangement links TRBV29-1 to TRBJ2-2, with D unresolved. Looked up from germline, CDR1 is SQVTM and CDR2 is ANQGSEA. This CDR3 is 11 amino acids long. The ends were cut back, 3 bases at V and 5 bases at J, with 4 bases in the middle. CDR3: CSVDRTGELFF. The CDR3 nucleotides are TGCAGCGTTGACAGGACCGGGGAGCTGTTTTTT.

This rearrangement joins TRBV4-3 to TRBJ1-1; D gene unclear. Germline V lookup: CDR1 LGHNA, CDR2 YSLEER. Trimming removed 4 bases from V and 1 base from J, with 13 bases in between. The CDR3 is 15 amino acids. The CDR3 loop is CASSLAGSRNTEAFF. The CDR3 DNA sequence: TGCGCCAGCAGCCTTGCGGGCAGTAGGAACACTGAAGCTTTCTTT.

This sequence joins TRBV13 and TRBJ2-1; 11 nucleotides match TRBD2. This CDR3 comprises 17 residues. With 5 bases clipped from V and 5 bases from J, the junction kept 11 bases outside the gene matches. Germline-derived CDR1 and CDR2 are PRHDT and FYEKMQ (reference sequence). The DNA for the CDR3 is TGTGCCAGCAGCCCGCGCGGGCTAGCGGGGGGAAACAATGAGCAGTTCTTC. Residues: CASSPRGLAGGNNEQFF.

The V and J genes are TRBV27 and TRBJ2-7; D is possibly TRBD2 (7 bases). This CDR3 spans 15 amino acids. The V and J ends lost 0 bases and 6 bases respectively, with 15 bases between them. Looked up from germline, CDR1 is MNHEY and CDR2 is SMNVEV (reference sequence). CDR3 sequence reads: CASSLSGGLFSEQYF. The CDR3 coding sequence is TGTGCCAGCAGTTTATCGGGGGGGCTATTTTCCGAGCAGTACTTC.